These 2 T cell receptor beta chains were all obtained from the same sample, sequenced in a study of T cells after yellow fever vaccination. TCRdb ran MiXCR on the 5' RACE reads and lists one entry per CDR3 protein. The repertoire holds hundreds of thousands of distinct CDR3 sequences, with roughly 8.6% as singletons. Sequenced here: PBMCs, sampled 45 days after the first yellow fever vaccination. The receptors here all came from a man aged 18 to 29 who received the YFV17D yellow fever vaccine.

The chain is built from TRBV4-3 and TRBJ2-3; D possibly corresponds to TRBD2 (6 bases). Trimming removed 1 base from V and 6 bases from J, with 17 bases in between. This CDR3 comprises 16 residues. Germline lookup yields CDR1 LGHNA and CDR2 YSLEER. CDR3 nucleotide sequence: TGCGCCAGCAGCCAAGGGAGGGGCTCCCTGTCCGATACGCAGTATTTT. Encoded protein: CASSQGRGSLSDTQYF.

This clonotype was detected only a few times. The DNA for the CDR3 is TGCAGTGCTCACCCCAGCGGGGGAAGGGACACAGATACGCAGTATTTT. Translating gives CSAHPSGGRDTDTQYF. The rearrangement uses TRBV20-1 and TRBJ2-3; 8 nucleotides line up with TRBD2. The germline V gene encodes CDR1 DFQATT and CDR2 SNEGSKA (reference sequence). The CDR3 spans 16 residues. The junction had 12 bases not matched to a gene; V was cut back by 5 bases and J by 2 bases.